This TCR beta chain was captured by sequencing in a study of a mutant IDH1 vaccine in newly diagnosed glioma. Study context: Vaccinations, eight in total, occurred in weeks 1, 3, 5, 7, 11, 15, 19, 23. Before enrollment, the patients had been treated with radiotherapy alone, temozolomide alone, or both together. Most of them had received both.

A word on this clone: The antigen is unknown.

The CDR3 loop spans 16 amino acids. V was clipped by 0 bases and J by 3 bases, with 15 bases between them. The germline CDR1 and CDR2 sequences are LNHDA and SQIVND (reference sequence). The time point is: week 5, during vaccination. In the vaccine, a single dose held 300 ug of the mutant IDH1 20-mer peptide, along with topical imiquimod. TCRdb's table, derived via immunoSEQ multiplex PCR, lists solely in-frame clones and lacks some. The table records 60,000 or so clones, 90% of them present only once. This chain links TRBV19 with TRBJ2-7; the D is unclear. The sequence derives from a middle-aged woman with glioma. The material was PBMCs, obtained from a glioma patient whose treatment included an IDH1 peptide vaccine. The CDR3 coding sequence is TGTGCCAGTAGTATAGATCTTGAGCATACGGTCTACGAGCAGTACTTC. Translating it yields CASSIDLEHTVYEQYF. Full variable domain (outside the CDR3, taken from reference TRBV19 and TRBJ2-7): DGGITQSPKYLFRKEGQNVTLSCEQNLNHDAMYWYRQDPGQGLRLIYYSQIVNDFQKGDIAEGYSVSREKKESFPLTVTSAQKNPTAFYLCASSIDLEHTVYEQYFGPGTRLTVT.